This entry is about one TCR beta chain. The germline CDR1 and CDR2 sequences are GTSNPN and SVGIG (reference sequence). This CDR3 is 16 amino acids long. Trimming pared 0 bases from V and 1 base from J, leaving 12 bases between. The data stem from a study of blood T cell repertoires in COVID-19. Study-wide background: Specimens from acute and convalescent COVID-19 originated in the United States, Italy and Spain.

The assay was immunoSEQ multiplex PCR, and TCRdb's table has in-frame clones only and misses some. In the table there are more than 150,000 clones, 80% to 90% of which are singletons. The source of this sequence is a man aged 35 to 55 with active or convalescent COVID-19. This chain joins TRBV30 and TRBJ2-2, with D perhaps TRBD2 (5 bases). The sequenced sample was peripheral blood. The CDR3 bases are TGTGCCTGGAGTGTACGACTACGGCGGAACACCGGGGAGCTGTTTTTT. It encodes CAWSVRLRRNTGELFF.